This T cell receptor (beta chain) is from a study of preoperative IRX-2 immunotherapy in early breast cancer. Produced via immunoSEQ multiplex PCR; TCRdb's table is partial and in-frame only. This repertoire shows around 34,000 clones, 90% to 95% found once; its top ten account for around 6%. This sample's treatment: preoperative locoregional IRX-2 cytokine immunotherapy. Preoperative locoregional IRX-2 cytokine immunotherapy was tested in the phase Ib source study. Trimming stripped 3 bases from V and 0 bases from J, with 11 bases between. CDR3 length: 15 amino acids. Germline assignment: CDR1 LNHNV and CDR2 YYDKDF (reference sequence).

This TCR came from a human donor with breast cancer. This specimen was taken from a patient treated with IRX-2 immunotherapy. The chain couples TRBV15 to TRBJ2-5; D possibly corresponds to TRBD2 (6 bases). In nucleotides, the CDR3 is TGTGCCACCAGCAGCGGGCGGGGCCACCAAGAGACCCAGTACTTC. Protein product: CATSSGRGHQETQYF.